This passage covers 18 T cell receptor beta chains from one sample sequenced in a study of graft-versus-host responses after intestinal transplantation. For these receptors, no antigen is known. Only in-frame clones appear in the TCRdb table, and some are missing; sequencing was by immunoSEQ multiplex PCR. The sample carries roughly 36,000 clones, 90% to 95% recorded once. Sequenced material: unstimulated CD8+ T cells sorted from spleen or lymph node cells, taken before transplant. These receptors came from a human donor who was the organ donor for an intestinal transplant.

The rearrangement joins TRBV4-3 to TRBJ2-7, with D unclear. Per germline, CDR1 LGHNA and CDR2 YSLEER. V lost 1 base and J 3 bases, leaving 13 bases between the germline ends. The CDR3 totals 15 residues. The CDR3 coding sequence is TGCGCCAGCAGCCAAGTAGCACCTCCTAACTACGAGCAGTACTTC. It encodes CASSQVAPPNYEQYF.

The chain employs TRBV6-5 and TRBJ2-7, with 7 bases fitting TRBD1. Germline V gives CDR1 MNHEY, CDR2 SVGAGI. There are 12 residues in the CDR3. The ends lost 6 bases at V and 5 bases at J; junction bases unmatched: 4. The CDR3 DNA reads as TGTGCCAGCAGCCCAACAGGGGACGAGCAGTACTTC. Residues: CASSPTGDEQYF.

The count of this clone is one. The CDR3 DNA reads as TGTGCCAGCAGCCAGAGGGGGTCGGGCACCGGGGAGCTGTTTTTT. It codes for CASSQRGSGTGELFF. The V gene is TRBV5-4, the J gene TRBJ2-2, with a tentative D call TRBD1 (6 bases). Per germline, CDR1 SGHNT and CDR2 YYREEE (reference sequence). Deletions cut 4 bases from V and 4 bases from J, with 14 bases between. CDR3 length equals 15 residues.

The chain links TRBV10-3 to TRBJ1-1; D may be TRBD1 (5 bases). Germline CDR1 ENHRY, CDR2 SYGVKD. The CDR3 runs 14 residues. V was clipped by 2 bases and J by 6 bases, with 13 bases between them. CDR3 amino acids: CAISEAGRMAEAFF. CDR3 nucleotide sequence: TGTGCCATCAGTGAGGCGGGACGTATGGCTGAAGCTTTCTTT.

The chain joins TRBV11-2 to TRBJ1-1; a weak D match, TRBD1 (6 bases). This CDR3 comprises 15 residues. The germline V and J ends were trimmed by 1 base and 5 bases, with 14 bases remaining between them. In germline, CDR1 is SGHAT, CDR2 FQNNGV. This CDR3 is CASSLVVSGATEAFF. CDR3 DNA: TGTGCCAGCAGCTTAGTCGTATCGGGGGCTACTGAAGCTTTCTTT.

J is TRBJ1-4 and V is TRBV5-1; D remains ambiguous. Trimming shortened V by 0 bases and J by 2 bases, and 8 bases separated the two germline ends. Per the germline V gene, CDR1 is SGHRS and CDR2 is YFSETQ. The CDR3 extends over 15 amino acids. CDR3 coding DNA: TGCGCCAGCAGCTTGGGAGGACCGACTAATGAAAAACTGTTTTTT. Its protein product is CASSLGGPTNEKLFF. Complete variable domain (other parts from reference TRBV5-1 and TRBJ1-4): KAGVTQTPRYLIKTRGQQVTLSCSPISGHRSVSWYQQTPGQGLQFLFEYFSETQRNKGNFPGRFSGRQFSNSRSEMNVSTLELGDSALYLCASSLGGPTNEKLFFGSGTQLSVL.

The chain joins TRBV2 to TRBJ2-5; 8 bases fit TRBD2. This CDR3 has 15 residues. V was pared by 1 base and J by 5 bases, with 6 bases of the junction left unmatched. Germline V gene lookup returns CDR1 SNHLY and CDR2 FYNNEI. Here the CDR3 DNA reads TGTGCCAGCAGTGAAGGGACTAGCATGGGGGAGACCCAGTACTTC. Translated: CASSEGTSMGETQYF.

The V gene is TRBV7-9, the J gene TRBJ2-5; possible D gene TRBD1, 5 bases. The length of the CDR3 is 14 residues. The V gene lost 6 bases and the J gene lost 4 bases, with 15 bases spanning the gap. Germline-derived CDR1 and CDR2 are SEHNR and FQNEAQ (reference sequence). CDR3 sequence: CASSYLGDRETQYF. The CDR3 DNA reads as TGTGCCAGCAGTTATCTAGGGGATCGAGAGACCCAGTACTTC.

CDR3 DNA: TGTGCCAGCAGTCATAACAGGGGCTTAGGTGAAAAACTGTTTTTT. As protein: CASSHNRGLGEKLFF. This sequence joins TRBV27 and TRBJ1-4; 7 bases line up with TRBD1. The germline gives CDR1 MNHEY, CDR2 SMNVEV (reference sequence). CDR3 length equals 15 residues. The trim removed 5 bases at V and 7 bases at J, leaving 10 bases unmatched.

This sequence joins TRBV11-2 and TRBJ2-4, with 8 bases lining up with TRBD1. Germline trimming cut 1 base from V and 4 bases from J; bases unmatched to any gene: 9. Germline V CDR1 and CDR2: SGHAT, FQNNGV. The CDR3 contains 17 residues. CDR3 DNA sequence: TGTGCCAGCAGCTTAGTTGGACAGGGCCTACCAAAAAACATTCAGTACTTC. Translated: CASSLVGQGLPKNIQYF. The variable domain in full, with the rest retrieved from reference TRBV11-2 and TRBJ2-4, is EAGVAQSPRYKIIEKRQSVAFWCNPISGHATLYWYQQILGQGPKLLIQFQNNGVVDDSQLPKDRFSAERLKGVDSTLKIQPAKLEDSAVYLCASSLVGQGLPKNIQYFGAGTRLSVL.

The V gene is TRBV27, the J gene TRBJ1-2; TRBD1 might be the D (6 bases). The germline V and J ends were trimmed by 4 bases and 3 bases, with 9 bases remaining between them. Germline CDR1 and CDR2: MNHEY and SMNVEV (reference sequence). The CDR3 extends over 13 amino acids. The CDR3 is CASSWGPDYGYTF. CDR3 coding DNA: TGTGCCAGCAGTTGGGGGCCGGACTATGGCTACACCTTC.

The CDR3 bases are TGTGCCAGCAGCTTAGGGGGGGGCTACGAGCAGTACTTC. Amino acids: CASSLGGGYEQYF. The gene calls are TRBV7-6 and TRBJ2-7; 7 bases line up with TRBD2. Germline loops: CDR1 SGHVS, CDR2 FNYEAQ. This CDR3 comprises 13 residues. V was pared by 1 base and J by 3 bases, with 0 bases of the junction left unmatched.

The chain links TRBV11-3 to TRBJ2-3; D unclear. V was clipped by 1 base and J by 9 bases, with 11 bases between them. Per germline, CDR1 SGHNT and CDR2 YENEEA. CDR3 length: 13 amino acids. CDR3 amino acids: CASSLVPAHTQYF. The CDR3 nucleotides are TGTGCCAGCAGCTTAGTGCCGGCCCACACGCAGTATTTT. The full variable domain, rest sourced from reference TRBV11-3 and TRBJ2-3, is EAGVVQSPRYKIIEKKQPVAFWCNPISGHNTLYWYLQNLGQGPELLIRYENEEAVDDSQLPKDRFSAERLKGVDSTLKIQPAELGDSAVYLCASSLVPAHTQYFGPGTRLTVL.

The chain recombines TRBV10-1 with TRBJ2-3; 13 bases match TRBD2. Germline V gene data show CDR1 as WNHNN and CDR2 as SYGVQD (reference sequence). V shed 3 bases, J shed 2 bases, and the junction held 20 bases outside the gene matches. This CDR3 has 22 residues. CDR3 protein: CASSDGPPGLAGVKPFTDTQYF. Here the CDR3 DNA reads TGCGCCAGCAGTGACGGACCCCCCGGACTAGCGGGGGTGAAACCTTTCACAGATACGCAGTATTTT.

The genes are TRBV7-2 and TRBJ2-5; D assignment may be TRBD1 or TRBD2 (5 bases each). Trimming pared 2 bases from V and 1 base from J, leaving 11 bases between. This CDR3 is built from 15 residues. From germline, CDR1 is SGHTA and CDR2 FQGNSA. The chain's CDR3 is CASSLSSGTQETQYF. CDR3 coding DNA: TGTGCCAGCAGCTTATCATCGGGGACCCAAGAGACCCAGTACTTC.

V is TRBV7-6 and J is TRBJ2-6, with 8 nucleotides matching TRBD2. CDR3 size: 17 residues. Germline V CDR1 and CDR2: SGHVS, FNYEAQ. V was pared by 6 bases and J by 1 base, with 8 bases of the junction left unmatched. CDR3 coding DNA: TGTGCCAGCAGTCAAACTGGGACTAGATCTGGGGCCAACGTCCTGACTTTC. Protein product: CASSQTGTRSGANVLTF.

The rearrangement uses TRBV5-6 and TRBJ2-3; TRBD1 is a possible D gene (6 bases). Germline CDR1 and CDR2: SGHDT and YYEEEE. Trimming removed 5 bases at V and 4 bases at J, with 17 bases between. This CDR3 contains 15 residues. The CDR3 coding sequence is TGTGCCAGCAGTTGGGGGCAGGGGTTGCCAGATACGCAGTATTTT. It codes for CASSWGQGLPDTQYF.

V and J are TRBV4-1 and TRBJ1-2; TRBD1 might be the D (5 bases). V was cut by 3 bases and J by 6 bases, with 17 bases left in between. The CDR3 loop spans 15 amino acids. CDR1 is MGHRA, CDR2 YSYEKL, per germline. This chain's CDR3 is CASSHPLGQRHGYTF. In DNA form, the CDR3 reads TGCGCCAGCAGCCATCCCCTGGGGCAGAGGCATGGCTACACCTTC.